The source of this T cell receptor beta chain is a study of neurological immune-mediated disorders. Broader study findings: The most TCR clonal expansion was seen in HTLV-1-associated myelopathy, and the least was seen in multiple sclerosis, which fell below healthy controls. No CDR3 amino acid sequences were shared by expanded clones across subjects, suggesting private repertoires in all groups.

The germline V gene encodes CDR1 SGHVS and CDR2 FNYEAQ. The CDR3 runs to 14 residues. V was clipped by 1 base and J by 2 bases, with 9 bases between them. cDNA was made by 5'RACE with 10-nucleotide random UMIs. From 15-18 subjects, over 180 million TCR-beta sequences were obtained in each sequencing run. Using its own MiXCR run on the 5' RACE reads, TCRdb lists one record per CDR3 protein. The sample carries tens of thousands of distinct CDR3 sequences, 15% recorded once. This clonotype was detected ten times or more. Its antigen is not known. The receptor was derived from a man between 65 and 79 years old in good health. Sample: PBMCs. The chain is built from TRBV7-6 and TRBJ2-7; D ambiguous. The CDR3 region is CASSLGATTYEQYF. For the CDR3, the DNA is TGTGCCAGCAGCTTAGGGGCAACTACCTACGAGCAGTACTTC.